Listed below are T cell receptor beta chains from one sample, sequenced in a study of T cells after somatic rescue of genetic block. Clones were sequenced by immunoSEQ multiplex PCR, and TCRdb holds only the in-frame ones, with some missing. Of about 15,000 clones detected, under 80% appear once; the ten largest clones hold 25% to 35%. The sample was peripheral blood mononuclear cells (PBMCs). The source is a man aged 18 to 30. Each CDR3 is given with its conserved first and last residue. D genes are given only for firm matches. A row's size may be missing; if present it is once, few, many or a size class.

TRBD2,NA,17,TRBV30,TRBJ2-7,TGTGCCTGGAGTGTAGCTAGCGGTATAAGTCTCCACTACGAGCAGTACTTC,CAWSVASGISLHYEQYF
NA,NA,13,TRBV6-6,TRBJ1-1,TGTGCCAGCAAGAGGATATCGAACACTGAAGCTTTCTTT,CASKRISNTEAFF
NA,NA,12,TRBV7-2,TRBJ2-3,TGTGCCAGCAGCTTCTACACAGATACGCAGTATTTT,CASSFYTDTQYF
NA,once,16,TRBV11-3,TRBJ2-2,TGTGCCAGCAGCACGCCGGGACGCCTGAACACCGGGGAGCTGTTTTTT,CASSTPGRLNTGELFF
TRBD1,NA,16,TRBV10-3,TRBJ2-7,TGTGCCATCAGTGAGCCCGGGACAGGGATTCCCTACGAGCAGTACTTC,CAISEPGTGIPYEQYF
NA,NA,14,TRBV6-4,TRBJ1-5,TGTGCCAGCAGCTTGGCACCCGGAGATCAGCCCCAGCATTTT,CASSLAPGDQPQHF
TRBD1,NA,15,TRBV30,TRBJ1-1,TGTGCCTGGACCCCATTACAGGGGGGGGGTACTGAAGCTTTCTTT,CAWTPLQGGGTEAFF
NA,NA,12,TRBV6-1,TRBJ1-2,TGTGCCAGCAGTGAAATGGGCTATGGCTACACCTTC,CASSEMGYGYTF
NA,once,13,TRBV7-3,TRBJ1-2,TGTGCCAGCAGCTTATCAGGGAACAATGGCTACACCTTC,CASSLSGNNGYTF
NA,NA,13,TRBV4-2,TRBJ2-3,TGTGCCAGCAGCCCGGACACATCAGATACGCAGTATTTT,CASSPDTSDTQYF
TRBD1,NA,17,TRBV28,TRBJ1-5,TGTGCCAGCAGCCACCCCCGTCAGGGGGCGGGCAATCAGCCCCAGCATTTT,CASSHPRQGAGNQPQHF
TRBD1,NA,16,TRBV4-1,TRBJ1-2,TGCGCCAGCAGCCCCACAGGACAGGGGAGTTCCTATGGCTACACCTTC,CASSPTGQGSSYGYTF
NA,NA,14,TRBV27,TRBJ2-2,TGTGCCAGCAGTTGGGACGGGAGACCCGGGGAGCTGTTTTTT,CASSWDGRPGELFF
NA,NA,16,TRBV9,TRBJ2-1,TGTGCCAGCAGCGGGAACGGCGGAAGCTCCTACAATGAGCAGTTCTTC,CASSGNGGSSYNEQFF
NA,NA,15,TRBV4-1,TRBJ1-1,TGCGCCAGCAGCCAAGGGGAGCAGGGGCACACTGAAGCTTTCTTT,CASSQGEQGHTEAFF
TRBD1,medium-sized,14,TRBV7-8,TRBJ1-1,TGTGCCAGCAGCCCTAACAGGGGATCAACTGAAGCTTTCTTT,CASSPNRGSTEAFF
TRBD1,NA,14,TRBV12-5,TRBJ1-2,TGTGCTAGTGGTTTGGCGACAGGGCCCTATGGCTACACCTTC,CASGLATGPYGYTF
NA,NA,13,TRBV18,TRBJ1-5,TGTGCCAGCTCACCACCTAACAATCAGCCCCAGCATTTT,CASSPPNNQPQHF
NA,NA,13,TRBV14,TRBJ2-2,TGTGCCAGCAGGGGGCTTGGGACCGGGGAGCTGTTTTTT,CASRGLGTGELFF
TRBD1,NA,13,TRBV6-6,TRBJ2-5,TGTGCCAGCAGTGACAGGGGGAAGGAGACCCAGTACTTC,CASSDRGKETQYF
TRBD2,NA,15,TRBV29-1,TRBJ2-3,TGCAGCGCCTACGGGACTAGCCGTAGCACAGATACGCAGTATTTT,CSAYGTSRSTDTQYF
TRBD1,NA,14,TRBV28,TRBJ1-4,TGTGCCAGCAGTCAACAGGGGGGGAGTGAAAAACTGTTTTTT,CASSQQGGSEKLFF
NA,NA,16,TRBV7-8,TRBJ2-7,TGTGCCAGCAGCTTCCAGAACCGACAGCTTTCCTACGAGCAGTACTTC,CASSFQNRQLSYEQYF
TRBD1,NA,16,TRBV5-1,TRBJ1-1,TGCGCCAGCAGCCTACGACAGGGAAGGGTGTACACTGAAGCTTTCTTT,CASSLRQGRVYTEAFF
NA,once,14,TRBV5-1,TRBJ1-1,TGCGCCAGCAGCTTGGTGGGGGGTGACACTGAAGCTTTCTTT,CASSLVGGDTEAFF
TRBD2,once,17,TRBV7-6,TRBJ2-1,TGTGCCAGCAGCCCATCGCCTAGCGGGTTCTTTTTCAATGAGCAGTTCTTC,CASSPSPSGFFFNEQFF
TRBD1,NA,11,TRBV6-4,TRBJ1-5,TGTGCCATCCAGGGGGGGCAGCCCCAGCATTTT,CAIQGGQPQHF
NA,few,16,TRBV30,TRBJ1-1,TGTGCCTGGAGTGTACTATGGGGCAGGATGAACACTGAAGCTTTCTTT,CAWSVLWGRMNTEAFF
TRBD2,few,16,TRBV11-3,TRBJ2-5,TGTGCCAGCAGCCCGGGTGCGGGGGGCCATCAAGAGACCCAGTACTTC,CASSPGAGGHQETQYF
TRBD2,NA,12,TRBV5-4,TRBJ2-7,TGTGCCAGCAGTTACCCGGGAGGCGAGCAGTACTTC,CASSYPGGEQYF
NA,few,17,TRBV11-2,TRBJ1-3,TGTGCCAGCAGCTTAAGGGCAGGGTCTAACTCTGGAAACACCATATATTTT,CASSLRAGSNSGNTIYF
NA,NA,13,TRBV29-1,TRBJ2-1,TGCAGCGTACGGGACTCCCCCTACAATGAGCAGTTCTTC,CSVRDSPYNEQFF
NA,NA,16,TRBV11-3,TRBJ2-6,TGTGCCAGCAGCTTAGTATGGGGGTATGGGGCCAACGTCCTGACTTTC,CASSLVWGYGANVLTF
TRBD2,many,15,TRBV27,TRBJ2-1,TGTGCCAGCAGGGGGCTAGCGGGCGGGGACAATGAGCAGTTCTTC,CASRGLAGGDNEQFF
NA,once,15,TRBV30,TRBJ1-1,TGTGCCTGGGAGGGGAGGCGGGGGCAAGACACTGAAGCTTTCTTT,CAWEGRRGQDTEAFF
NA,NA,14,TRBV7-9,TRBJ2-7,TGTGCCAGCAGCTCAAAGACGGATCACTACGAGCAGTACTTC,CASSSKTDHYEQYF
TRBD1,NA,14,TRBV27,TRBJ2-7,TGTGCCAGCAGTTTCAGGGGGTCCTCCTACGAGCAGTACTTC,CASSFRGSSYEQYF
NA,NA,16,TRBV6-6,TRBJ1-1,TGTGCCAGCAGTTCGCCCCGGGGGTCCATGAACACTGAAGCTTTCTTT,CASSSPRGSMNTEAFF
TRBD2,NA,18,TRBV10-3,TRBJ2-3,TGTGCCATCAGTGACCCAGCGGGGGGTCCTCCTTCCACAGATACGCAGTATTTT,CAISDPAGGPPSTDTQYF
NA,once,14,TRBV6-1,TRBJ1-2,TGTGCCAGCAGTAGAGACAGGTCCATCTATGGCTACACCTTC,CASSRDRSIYGYTF
TRBD1,NA,15,TRBV29-1,TRBJ1-2,TGCAGCGTTCCGGGACAGGGGAGAACTGTAGGTGGCTACACCTTC,CSVPGQGRTVGGYTF
NA,NA,12,TRBV10-3,TRBJ1-2,TGTGCCATCGCCTCTTACAACTATGGCTACACCTTC,CAIASYNYGYTF
TRBD2,NA,16,TRBV7-6,TRBJ2-3,TGTGCCAGCAGCATCGGGACTAGCGGGAGAGCAGATACGCAGTATTTT,CASSIGTSGRADTQYF
NA,NA,15,TRBV19,TRBJ2-6,TGTGCCAGTAGCGAATACACATCTGGGGCCAACGTCCTGACTTTC,CASSEYTSGANVLTF
NA,NA,15,TRBV28,TRBJ2-1,TGTGCCAGCAGTTTATGGGGTTCGGGGGACAATGAGCAGTTCTTC,CASSLWGSGDNEQFF
TRBD2,NA,17,TRBV7-9,TRBJ2-1,TGTGCCAGCAGCTTAGGTGGGGGACTAGCGGGAATCGATGAGCAGTTCTTC,CASSLGGGLAGIDEQFF
NA,NA,14,TRBV29-1,TRBJ1-1,TGCAGCGTTGAGGGGGGGAATATGAACACTGAAGCTTTCTTT,CSVEGGNMNTEAFF
NA,NA,14,TRBV14,TRBJ1-4,TGTGCCAGCAGGTTCTCAGGGGACAATGAAAAACTGTTTTTT,CASRFSGDNEKLFF
NA,NA,14,TRBV7-2,TRBJ2-1,TGTGCCAGCAGCTCCCGGGACCAATACAATGAGCAGTTCTTC,CASSSRDQYNEQFF
NA,NA,13,TRBV5-8,TRBJ1-2,TGTGCCAGCAGCTTGGGGGGTTTCTATGGCTACACCTTC,CASSLGGFYGYTF
NA,NA,14,TRBV30,TRBJ2-3,TGTGCCTGGAGTGGTCTCCTTAGCACAGATACGCAGTATTTT,CAWSGLLSTDTQYF
NA,NA,14,TRBV15,TRBJ1-4,TGTGCCACCAATAACGGACAGTCTAATGAAAAACTGTTTTTT,CATNNGQSNEKLFF
NA,NA,15,TRBV16,TRBJ1-5,TGTGCCAGCAGGAAGGGGCAGGGTAAGGATCAGCCCCAGCATTTT,CASRKGQGKDQPQHF
TRBD1,few,17,TRBV18,TRBJ1-3,TGTGCCAGCTCACCTTTGGGACAGCATTTCTCTGGAAACACCATATATTTT,CASSPLGQHFSGNTIYF
TRBD2,NA,18,TRBV14,TRBJ2-7,TGTGCCAGCAGCCAACAACGGAGGACTAGCGGGGACCGCTACGAGCAGTACTTC,CASSQQRRTSGDRYEQYF